This TCR beta chain was documented in a study of T cell responses to AZD1222 COVID-19 vaccine. This clone was recorded a few times. Antigen: not known. Findings of the study overall: Following two doses of AZD1222, Spike-specific TCR breadth and depth rose. Nearly half of unique spike-specific TCRs reportedly avoided B.1.351 and B.1.1.7 mutated regions. There were mostly white British donors and more females than males, and clonal diversity was possibly underestimated.

Measured with immunoSEQ multiplex PCR; TCRdb has only the in-frame clones, and not every one. The data contain about 150,000 clones, 90% of them singletons. Here the sequenced sample was peripheral blood, taken on day 0 of AZD1222 vaccination. This TCR was recovered from an adult in good health.

In DNA, the CDR3 is TGTGCCTTCAGGAGGGTGCGTGGTAACACCGGGGAGCTGTTTTTT. Amino acids: CAFRRVRGNTGELFF. The chain couples TRBV30 to TRBJ2-2, with D maybe TRBD2 (6 bases). This CDR3 is 15 amino acids long. V was clipped by 7 bases and J by 2 bases, with 17 bases between them. The germline CDR1 and CDR2 sequences are GTSNPN and SVGIG (reference sequence). Combining the CDR3 with reference TRBV30 and TRBJ2-2 gives the whole variable domain SQTIHQWPATLVQPVGSPLSLECTVEGTSNPNLYWYRQAAGRGLQLLFYSVGIGQISSEVPQNLSASRPQDRQFILSSKKLLLSDSGFYLCAFRRVRGNTGELFFGEGSRLTVL.